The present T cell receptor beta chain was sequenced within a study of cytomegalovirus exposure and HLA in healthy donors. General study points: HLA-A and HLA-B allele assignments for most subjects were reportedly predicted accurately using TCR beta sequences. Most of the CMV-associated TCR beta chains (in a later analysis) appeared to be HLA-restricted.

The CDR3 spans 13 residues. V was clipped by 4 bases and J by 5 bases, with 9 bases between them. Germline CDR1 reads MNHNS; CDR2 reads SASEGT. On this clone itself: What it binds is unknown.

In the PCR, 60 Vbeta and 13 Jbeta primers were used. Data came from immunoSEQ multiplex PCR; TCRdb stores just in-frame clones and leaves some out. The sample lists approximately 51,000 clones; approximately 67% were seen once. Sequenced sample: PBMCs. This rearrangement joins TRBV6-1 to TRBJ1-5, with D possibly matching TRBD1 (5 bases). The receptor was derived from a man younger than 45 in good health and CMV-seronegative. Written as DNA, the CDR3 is TGTGCCAGCAGTGCGGGGGTTTATCAGCCCCAGCATTTT. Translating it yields CASSAGVYQPQHF.